This TCR beta chain was retrieved from a study of T cell changes during pregnancy in multiple sclerosis. Sequenced by immunoSEQ multiplex PCR; TCRdb stores in-frame clones only, minus some. Altogether 100,000 to 130,000 clones are present, around 90% being singletons, with the ten largest covering about 0.78%. Specimen: peripheral blood, collected in the third trimester of pregnancy. The TCR originated in a female donor in good health, enrolled as a control in a pregnancy study.

The CDR3 DNA reads TGTGCCAGCAGCTTAAGGCAGGGGATGGTCAGCTCTGGAAACACCATATATTTT. Translating it yields CASSLRQGMVSSGNTIYF. This chain uses TRBV7-2 with TRBJ1-3; D possibly corresponds to TRBD1 (6 bases). Germline V CDR1 and CDR2: SGHTA, FQGNSA. The germline V and J ends were trimmed by 2 bases and 0 bases, with 17 bases remaining between them. This CDR3 comprises 18 residues. The full variable domain, in which reference TRBV7-2 and TRBJ1-3 provide the parts outside the CDR3, is GAGVSQSPSNKVTEKGKDVELRCDPISGHTALYWYRQSLGQGLEFLIYFQGNSAPDKSGLPSDRFSAERTGGSVSTLTIQRTQQEDSAVYLCASSLRQGMVSSGNTIYFGEGSWLTVV.